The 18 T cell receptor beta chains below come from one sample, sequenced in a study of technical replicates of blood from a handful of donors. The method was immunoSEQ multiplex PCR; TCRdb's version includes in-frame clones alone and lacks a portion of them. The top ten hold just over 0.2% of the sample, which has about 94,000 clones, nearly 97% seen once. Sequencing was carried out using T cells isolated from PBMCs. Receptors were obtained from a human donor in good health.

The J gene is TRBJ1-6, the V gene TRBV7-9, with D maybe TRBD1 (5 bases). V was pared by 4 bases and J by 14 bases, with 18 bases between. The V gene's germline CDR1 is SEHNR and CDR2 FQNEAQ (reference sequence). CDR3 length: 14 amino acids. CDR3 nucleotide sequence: TGTGCCAGCAGCTCCCGGGACCGTCGCGGGGCCCTCCACTTT. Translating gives CASSSRDRRGALHF.

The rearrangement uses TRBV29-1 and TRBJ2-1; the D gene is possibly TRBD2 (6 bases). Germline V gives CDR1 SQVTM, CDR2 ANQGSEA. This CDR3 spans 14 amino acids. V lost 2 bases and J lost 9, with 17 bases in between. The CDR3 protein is CSVESGGDRGEQFF. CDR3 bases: TGCAGCGTTGAAAGTGGAGGGGATAGGGGTGAGCAGTTCTTC.

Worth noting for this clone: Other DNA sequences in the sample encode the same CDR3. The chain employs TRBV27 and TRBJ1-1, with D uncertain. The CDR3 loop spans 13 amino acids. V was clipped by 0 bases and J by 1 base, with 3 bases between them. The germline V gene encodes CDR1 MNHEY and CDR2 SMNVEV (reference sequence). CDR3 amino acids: CASSLSRNTEAFF. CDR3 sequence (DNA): TGTGCCAGCAGTTTATCTCGGAACACTGAAGCTTTCTTT.

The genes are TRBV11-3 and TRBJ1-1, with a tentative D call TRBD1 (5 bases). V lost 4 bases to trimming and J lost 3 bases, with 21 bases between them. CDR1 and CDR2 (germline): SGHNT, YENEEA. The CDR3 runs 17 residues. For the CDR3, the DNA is TGTGCCAGCAGCTCGGATTCTCCGGGACGGGAGTACACTGAAGCTTTCTTT. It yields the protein CASSSDSPGREYTEAFF.

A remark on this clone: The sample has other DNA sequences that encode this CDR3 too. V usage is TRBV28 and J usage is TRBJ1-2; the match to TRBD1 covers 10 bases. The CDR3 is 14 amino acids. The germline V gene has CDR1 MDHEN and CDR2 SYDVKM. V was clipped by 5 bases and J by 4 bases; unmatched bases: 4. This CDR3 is CASSPRTGGYGYTF. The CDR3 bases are TGTGCCAGCAGTCCCAGGACAGGGGGCTATGGCTACACCTTC.

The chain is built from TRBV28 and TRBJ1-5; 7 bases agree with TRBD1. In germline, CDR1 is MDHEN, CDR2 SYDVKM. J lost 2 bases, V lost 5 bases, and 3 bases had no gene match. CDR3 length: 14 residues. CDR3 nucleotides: TGTGCCAGCAGTCTCGGACAGGGCAATCAGCCCCAGCATTTT. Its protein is CASSLGQGNQPQHF. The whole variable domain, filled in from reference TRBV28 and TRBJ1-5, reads DVKVTQSSRYLVKRTGEKVFLECVQDMDHENMFWYRQDPGLGLRLIYFSYDVKMKEKGDIPEGYSVSREKKERFSLILESASTNQTSMYLCASSLGQGNQPQHFGDGTRLSIL.

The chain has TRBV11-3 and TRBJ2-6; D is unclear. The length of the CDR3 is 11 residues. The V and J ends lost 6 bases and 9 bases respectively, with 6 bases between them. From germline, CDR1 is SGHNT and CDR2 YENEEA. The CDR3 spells CASSFLNVLTF. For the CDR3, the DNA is TGTGCCAGCAGTTTTCTCAACGTCCTGACTTTC.

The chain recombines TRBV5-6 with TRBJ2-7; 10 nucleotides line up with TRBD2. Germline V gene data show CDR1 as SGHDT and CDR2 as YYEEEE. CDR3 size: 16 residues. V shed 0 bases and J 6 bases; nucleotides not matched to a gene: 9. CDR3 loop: CASSLARASGSTEQYF. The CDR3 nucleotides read TGTGCCAGCAGCTTGGCCAGGGCTAGCGGGAGCACCGAGCAGTACTTC. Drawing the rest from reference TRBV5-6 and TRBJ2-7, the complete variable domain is DAGVTQSPTHLIKTRGQQVTLRCSPKSGHDTVSWYQQALGQGPQFIFQYYEEEERQRGNFPDRFSGHQFPNYSSELNVNALLLGDSALYLCASSLARASGSTEQYFGPGTRLTVT.

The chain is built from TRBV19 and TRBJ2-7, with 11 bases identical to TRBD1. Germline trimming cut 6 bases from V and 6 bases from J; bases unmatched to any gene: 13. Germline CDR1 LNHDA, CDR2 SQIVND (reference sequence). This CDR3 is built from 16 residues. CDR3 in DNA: TGTGCCAGTAGCCGTAACCTCCTGGGACAGGGGGTCGAGCAGTACTTC. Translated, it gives CASSRNLLGQGVEQYF.

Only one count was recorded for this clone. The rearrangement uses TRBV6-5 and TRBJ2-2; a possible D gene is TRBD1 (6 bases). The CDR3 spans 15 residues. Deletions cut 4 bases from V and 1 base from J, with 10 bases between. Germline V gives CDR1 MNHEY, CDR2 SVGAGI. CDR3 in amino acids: CASSLLDRNTGELFF. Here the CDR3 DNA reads TGTGCCAGCAGTTTACTGGACAGGAACACCGGGGAGCTGTTTTTT.

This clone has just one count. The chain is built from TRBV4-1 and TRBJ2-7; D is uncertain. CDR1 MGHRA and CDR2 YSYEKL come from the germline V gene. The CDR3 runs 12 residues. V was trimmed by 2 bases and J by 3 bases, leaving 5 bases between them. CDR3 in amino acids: CASSQPGYEQYF. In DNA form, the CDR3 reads TGCGCCAGCAGCCAACCCGGCTACGAGCAGTACTTC.

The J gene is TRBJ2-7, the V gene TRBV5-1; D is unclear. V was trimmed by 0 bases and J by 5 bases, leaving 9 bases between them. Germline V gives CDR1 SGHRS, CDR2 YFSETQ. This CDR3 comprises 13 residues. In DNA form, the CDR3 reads TGCGCCAGCAGCTTGGAGCTTGTGGACGAGCAGTACTTC. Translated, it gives CASSLELVDEQYF.

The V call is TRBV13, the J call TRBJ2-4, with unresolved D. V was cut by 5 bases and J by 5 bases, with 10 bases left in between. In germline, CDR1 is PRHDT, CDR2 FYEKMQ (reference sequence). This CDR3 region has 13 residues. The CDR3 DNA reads TGTGCCAGCAGCCTCCTATCCCAAAACATTCAGTACTTC. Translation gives CASSLLSQNIQYF.

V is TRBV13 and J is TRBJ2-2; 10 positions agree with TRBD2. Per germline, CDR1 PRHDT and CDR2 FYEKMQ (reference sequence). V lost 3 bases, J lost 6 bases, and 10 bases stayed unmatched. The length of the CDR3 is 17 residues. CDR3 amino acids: CASSFIPIAGGAGELFF. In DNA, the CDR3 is TGTGCCAGCAGCTTTATCCCGATAGCGGGAGGCGCCGGGGAGCTGTTTTTT.

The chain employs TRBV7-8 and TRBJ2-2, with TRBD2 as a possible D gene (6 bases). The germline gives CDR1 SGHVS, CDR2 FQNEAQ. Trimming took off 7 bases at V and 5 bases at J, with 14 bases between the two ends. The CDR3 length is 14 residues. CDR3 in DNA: TGTGCCAGCATCGCAATCGGGGGAACCGGGGAGCTGTTTTTT. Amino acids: CASIAIGGTGELFF. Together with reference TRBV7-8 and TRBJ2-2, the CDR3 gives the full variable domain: GAGVSQSPRYKVAKRGQDVALRCDPISGHVSLFWYQQALGQGPEFLTYFQNEAQLDKSGLPSDRFFAERPEGSVSTLKIQRTQQEDSAVYLCASIAIGGTGELFFGEGSRLTVL.

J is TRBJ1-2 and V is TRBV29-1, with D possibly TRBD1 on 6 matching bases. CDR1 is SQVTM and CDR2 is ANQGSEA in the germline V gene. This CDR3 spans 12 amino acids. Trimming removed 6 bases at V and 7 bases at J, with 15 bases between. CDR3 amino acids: CSVGAADGGYTF. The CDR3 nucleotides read TGCAGCGTGGGGGCGGCTGATGGTGGCTACACCTTC.

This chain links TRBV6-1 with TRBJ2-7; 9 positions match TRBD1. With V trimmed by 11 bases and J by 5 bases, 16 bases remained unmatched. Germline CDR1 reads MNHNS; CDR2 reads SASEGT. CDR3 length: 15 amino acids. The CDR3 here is CAGSPGQGTLDEQYF. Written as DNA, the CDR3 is TGTGCCGGATCACCGGGACAGGGAACTCTAGACGAGCAGTACTTC.

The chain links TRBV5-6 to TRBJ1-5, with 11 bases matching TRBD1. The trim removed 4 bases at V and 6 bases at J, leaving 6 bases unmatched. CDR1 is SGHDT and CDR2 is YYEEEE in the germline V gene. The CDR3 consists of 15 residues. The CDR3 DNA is TGTGCCAGCAGCGATGGACAGGGGGCCGGTCAGCCCCAGCATTTT. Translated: CASSDGQGAGQPQHF. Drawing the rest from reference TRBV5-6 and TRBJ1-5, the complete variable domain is DAGVTQSPTHLIKTRGQQVTLRCSPKSGHDTVSWYQQALGQGPQFIFQYYEEEERQRGNFPDRFSGHQFPNYSSELNVNALLLGDSALYLCASSDGQGAGQPQHFGDGTRLSIL.